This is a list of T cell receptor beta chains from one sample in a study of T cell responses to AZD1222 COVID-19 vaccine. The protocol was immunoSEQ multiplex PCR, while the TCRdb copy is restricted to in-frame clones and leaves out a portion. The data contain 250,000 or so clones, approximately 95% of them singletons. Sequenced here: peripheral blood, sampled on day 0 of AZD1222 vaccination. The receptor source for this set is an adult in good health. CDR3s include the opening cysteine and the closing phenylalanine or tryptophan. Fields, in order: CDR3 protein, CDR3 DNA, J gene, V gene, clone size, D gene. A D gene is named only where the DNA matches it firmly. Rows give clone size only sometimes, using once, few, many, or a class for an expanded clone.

cdr3_aa: CASSPSRAANYGYTF
cdr3_nt: TGCGCCAGCAGCCCGTCCCGCGCGGCTAACTATGGCTACACCTTC
j_call: TRBJ1-2
v_call: TRBV5-1
clone_size: -
d_call: -

cdr3_aa: CASSYVGRGYEQYF
cdr3_nt: TGTGCCAGCAGCTACGTGGGGCGGGGATACGAGCAGTACTTC
j_call: TRBJ2-7
v_call: TRBV7-2
clone_size: -
d_call: -

cdr3_aa: CSARIRDTQYF
cdr3_nt: TGCAGTGCTAGAATCCGGGATACGCAGTATTTT
j_call: TRBJ2-3
v_call: TRBV20-1
clone_size: -
d_call: -

cdr3_aa: CASSGQGPSTDTQYF
cdr3_nt: TGTGCCAGCAGTGGACAGGGACCGAGCACAGATACGCAGTATTTT
j_call: TRBJ2-3
v_call: TRBV2
clone_size: -
d_call: TRBD1

cdr3_aa: CASSLGDIINQPQHF
cdr3_nt: TGTGCCAGCAGCTTGGGGGACATAATCAATCAGCCCCAGCATTTT
j_call: TRBJ1-5
v_call: TRBV5-8
clone_size: -
d_call: -

cdr3_aa: CASSLGSSGGVETQYF
cdr3_nt: TGTGCCAGCAGCTTAGGGAGTAGTGGGGGGGTAGAGACCCAGTACTTC
j_call: TRBJ2-5
v_call: TRBV11-2
clone_size: -
d_call: TRBD2

cdr3_aa: CASSGQTWEPQYF
cdr3_nt: TGTGCCAGTTCAGGACAGACCTGGGAGCCCCAGTACTTC
j_call: TRBJ2-5
v_call: TRBV19
clone_size: -
d_call: -

cdr3_aa: CSALAGGSTGELFF
cdr3_nt: TGCAGCGCCTTAGCGGGAGGTTCTACCGGGGAGCTGTTTTTT
j_call: TRBJ2-2
v_call: TRBV29-1
clone_size: -
d_call: TRBD2

cdr3_aa: CASMPGPGANVLTF
cdr3_nt: TGTGCCAGTATGCCGGGGCCTGGGGCCAACGTCCTGACTTTC
j_call: TRBJ2-6
v_call: TRBV19
clone_size: -
d_call: -

cdr3_aa: CASSITGTRKYNEQFF
cdr3_nt: TGTGCCAGCAGCATTACCGGGACTAGGAAATACAATGAGCAGTTCTTC
j_call: TRBJ2-1
v_call: TRBV9
clone_size: -
d_call: TRBD2

cdr3_aa: CASRRTETETQYF
cdr3_nt: TGTGCCAGCAGGCGGACAGAGACAGAGACCCAGTACTTC
j_call: TRBJ2-5
v_call: TRBV6-5
clone_size: -
d_call: -

cdr3_aa: CASLGEGATEAFF
cdr3_nt: TGCGCCAGCCTGGGTGAGGGGGCGACTGAAGCTTTCTTT
j_call: TRBJ1-1
v_call: TRBV5-1
clone_size: -
d_call: TRBD1

cdr3_aa: CASSLVAVNTEAFF
cdr3_nt: TGTGCCAGCAGCTTAGTGGCGGTGAACACTGAAGCTTTCTTT
j_call: TRBJ1-1
v_call: TRBV7-9
clone_size: -
d_call: -

cdr3_aa: CASSFPGTSSNEQFF
cdr3_nt: TGTGCCAGCAGTTTTCCCGGGACTAGCTCCAATGAGCAGTTCTTC
j_call: TRBJ2-1
v_call: TRBV28
clone_size: -
d_call: TRBD2

cdr3_aa: CASSVAAGPPNEQFF
cdr3_nt: TGTGCCAGCAGCGTAGCGGCGGGACCTCCCAATGAGCAGTTCTTC
j_call: TRBJ2-1
v_call: TRBV9
clone_size: -
d_call: -

cdr3_aa: CAISPGAGEGSGYTF
cdr3_nt: TGTGCCATCAGTCCCGGGGCGGGGGAAGGAAGTGGCTACACCTTC
j_call: TRBJ1-2
v_call: TRBV10-3
clone_size: -
d_call: -

cdr3_aa: CASSSPGLAYEQYF
cdr3_nt: TGTGCCAGCAGCTCGCCGGGACTAGCCTACGAGCAGTACTTC
j_call: TRBJ2-7
v_call: TRBV7-3
clone_size: -
d_call: TRBD2

cdr3_aa: CASSYQGDVQEQYF
cdr3_nt: TGTGCCAGCAGTTACCAGGGGGACGTGCAGGAGCAGTACTTC
j_call: TRBJ2-7
v_call: TRBV6-5
clone_size: -
d_call: TRBD1

cdr3_aa: CASSPDQPQHF
cdr3_nt: TGCGCCAGCAGTCCGGATCAGCCCCAGCATTTT
j_call: TRBJ1-5
v_call: TRBV5-1
clone_size: -
d_call: -

cdr3_aa: CASSQPYRDTEAFF
cdr3_nt: TGCGCCAGCAGCCAGCCATACAGGGATACTGAAGCTTTCTTT
j_call: TRBJ1-1
v_call: TRBV4-1
clone_size: -
d_call: -

cdr3_aa: CASSSYTKETQYF
cdr3_nt: TGTGCCAGCAGCTCGTACACGAAAGAGACCCAGTACTTC
j_call: TRBJ2-5
v_call: TRBV5-5
clone_size: once
d_call: -

cdr3_aa: CASSLSRGDTEAFF
cdr3_nt: TGCGCCAGCAGTCTATCCCGGGGGGACACTGAAGCTTTCTTT
j_call: TRBJ1-1
v_call: TRBV5-1
clone_size: -
d_call: -

cdr3_aa: CASSTTGQDAYEQYF
cdr3_nt: TGTGCCAGCAGTACAACGGGACAGGACGCTTACGAGCAGTACTTC
j_call: TRBJ2-7
v_call: TRBV6-2/TRBV6-3
clone_size: -
d_call: TRBD1

cdr3_aa: CASSWTYNQPQHF
cdr3_nt: TGTGCCAGCAGTTGGACCTATAATCAGCCCCAGCATTTT
j_call: TRBJ1-5
v_call: TRBV6-5
clone_size: -
d_call: -

cdr3_aa: CASSLWDGDTQYF
cdr3_nt: TGTGCCAGCAGCTTATGGGACGGCGATACGCAGTATTTT
j_call: TRBJ2-3
v_call: TRBV7-2
clone_size: -
d_call: -

cdr3_aa: CASSLAQTGAETNEKLFF
cdr3_nt: TGCGCCAGCAGCTTGGCTCAAACAGGGGCCGAAACTAATGAAAAACTGTTTTTT
j_call: TRBJ1-4
v_call: TRBV5-1
clone_size: -
d_call: TRBD1

cdr3_aa: CASSARGAGLNSPLHF
cdr3_nt: TGTGCCAGCAGCGCAAGAGGCGCAGGCCTTAATTCACCCCTCCACTTT
j_call: TRBJ1-6
v_call: TRBV3-1/TRBV3-2
clone_size: once
d_call: -

cdr3_aa: CAISGTDSYEQYF
cdr3_nt: TGTGCCATCAGTGGGACTGACTCCTACGAGCAGTACTTC
j_call: TRBJ2-7
v_call: TRBV10-3
clone_size: -
d_call: -

cdr3_aa: CASALRGTEKLFF
cdr3_nt: TGTGCCAGCGCCCTCCGCGGGACTGAAAAACTGTTTTTT
j_call: TRBJ1-4
v_call: TRBV12-3/TRBV12-4
clone_size: -
d_call: -

cdr3_aa: CSASKGTGDLEKAFF
cdr3_nt: TGCAGTGCTAGTAAGGGGACAGGCGACCTAGAGAAAGCTTTCTTT
j_call: TRBJ1-1
v_call: TRBV20-1
clone_size: -
d_call: TRBD1

cdr3_aa: CASSLSDYTQYF
cdr3_nt: TGTGCCAGCAGCCTTAGCGACTATACGCAGTATTTT
j_call: TRBJ2-3
v_call: TRBV3-1/TRBV3-2
clone_size: -
d_call: -

cdr3_aa: CASSHRDGRETQYF
cdr3_nt: TGCGCCAGCAGCCACCGGGATGGGCGTGAGACCCAGTACTTC
j_call: TRBJ2-5
v_call: TRBV5-1
clone_size: -
d_call: -

cdr3_aa: CASSLSAESSYEQYF
cdr3_nt: TGTGCCAGCAGCTTATCGGCAGAGAGCTCCTACGAGCAGTACTTC
j_call: TRBJ2-7
v_call: TRBV7-2
clone_size: -
d_call: -

cdr3_aa: CASRRSGQGTYEQYF
cdr3_nt: TGTGCCAGCAGGCGGTCGGGACAGGGGACCTACGAGCAGTACTTC
j_call: TRBJ2-7
v_call: TRBV11-2
clone_size: once
d_call: TRBD1

cdr3_aa: CASSFEQGATEAFF
cdr3_nt: TGCGCCAGCAGCTTTGAGCAGGGGGCGACTGAAGCTTTCTTT
j_call: TRBJ1-1
v_call: TRBV5-1
clone_size: once
d_call: TRBD1

cdr3_aa: CAWSRPYTEAFF
cdr3_nt: TGTGCCTGGTCTCGGCCGTACACTGAAGCTTTCTTT
j_call: TRBJ1-1
v_call: TRBV30
clone_size: -
d_call: -

cdr3_aa: CASSPLSAGGRGSYNEQFF
cdr3_nt: TGTGCCAGCAGCCCCCTTAGTGCTGGAGGGAGGGGTAGCTACAATGAGCAGTTCTTC
j_call: TRBJ2-1
v_call: TRBV27
clone_size: -
d_call: TRBD2

cdr3_aa: CASSQETGSRMAQYF
cdr3_nt: TGCGCCAGCAGCCAAGAGACAGGGTCCCGAATGGCCCAGTACTTC
j_call: TRBJ2-5
v_call: TRBV4-1
clone_size: -
d_call: TRBD1

cdr3_aa: CASSLAKQGNGGYTF
cdr3_nt: TGTGCCAGCAGCTTGGCCAAACAGGGTAACGGTGGCTACACCTTC
j_call: TRBJ1-2
v_call: TRBV5-4
clone_size: -
d_call: -

cdr3_aa: CSVESAIYNEQFF
cdr3_nt: TGCAGCGTTGAGTCAGCAATCTACAATGAGCAGTTCTTC
j_call: TRBJ2-1
v_call: TRBV29-1
clone_size: -
d_call: -

cdr3_aa: CASTPGIALWHEQYF
cdr3_nt: TGTGCCAGCACCCCCGGAATCGCCCTATGGCACGAGCAGTACTTC
j_call: TRBJ2-7
v_call: TRBV28
clone_size: -
d_call: -

cdr3_aa: CASSFTDTQYF
cdr3_nt: TGTGCCAGTAGTTTCACAGATACGCAGTATTTT
j_call: TRBJ2-3
v_call: TRBV3-1/TRBV3-2
clone_size: -
d_call: -

cdr3_aa: CASSQDQGTGYTF
cdr3_nt: TGCGCCAGCAGCCAAGATCAGGGTACCGGCTACACCTTC
j_call: TRBJ1-2
v_call: TRBV4-3
clone_size: once
d_call: -

cdr3_aa: CASAWEGGYEQYF
cdr3_nt: TGTGCCAGTGCCTGGGAGGGGGGCTACGAGCAGTACTTC
j_call: TRBJ2-7
v_call: TRBV28
clone_size: once
d_call: -

cdr3_aa: CASMGGTSYEQYF
cdr3_nt: TGTGCCAGCATGGGGGGGACCTCCTACGAGCAGTACTTC
j_call: TRBJ2-7
v_call: TRBV2
clone_size: -
d_call: TRBD2

cdr3_aa: CASSLDKTGPGGSGNTIYF
cdr3_nt: TGCGCCAGCAGCTTGGATAAGACAGGCCCAGGGGGCTCTGGAAACACCATATATTTT
j_call: TRBJ1-3
v_call: TRBV5-1
clone_size: -
d_call: TRBD1